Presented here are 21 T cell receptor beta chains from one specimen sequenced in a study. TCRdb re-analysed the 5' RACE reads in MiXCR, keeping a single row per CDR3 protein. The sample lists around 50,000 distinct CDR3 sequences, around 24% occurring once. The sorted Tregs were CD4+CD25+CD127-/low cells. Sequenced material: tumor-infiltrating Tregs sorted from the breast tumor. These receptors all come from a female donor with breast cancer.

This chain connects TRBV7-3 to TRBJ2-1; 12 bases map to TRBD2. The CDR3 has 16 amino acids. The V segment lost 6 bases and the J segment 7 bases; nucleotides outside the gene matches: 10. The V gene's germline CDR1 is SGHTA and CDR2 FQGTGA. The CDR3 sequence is CASSRSSGGEGNEQFF. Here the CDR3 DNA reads TGTGCCAGCAGTCGGTCTAGCGGGGGGGAAGGGAATGAGCAGTTCTTC.

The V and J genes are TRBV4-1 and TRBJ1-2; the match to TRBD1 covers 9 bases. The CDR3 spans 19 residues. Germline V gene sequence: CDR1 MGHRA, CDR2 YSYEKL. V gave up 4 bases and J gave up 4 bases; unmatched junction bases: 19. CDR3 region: CASSLNQNRPGTGFYGYTF. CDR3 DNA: TGCGCCAGCAGCCTTAACCAAAACCGTCCCGGGACAGGGTTCTATGGCTACACCTTC.

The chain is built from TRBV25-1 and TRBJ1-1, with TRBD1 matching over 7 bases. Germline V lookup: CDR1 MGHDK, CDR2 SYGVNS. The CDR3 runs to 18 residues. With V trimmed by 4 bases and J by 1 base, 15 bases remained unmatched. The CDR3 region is CASSASDRVEVWNTEAFF. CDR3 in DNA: TGTGCCAGCAGTGCCTCCGACAGGGTTGAGGTGTGGAACACTGAAGCTTTCTTT.

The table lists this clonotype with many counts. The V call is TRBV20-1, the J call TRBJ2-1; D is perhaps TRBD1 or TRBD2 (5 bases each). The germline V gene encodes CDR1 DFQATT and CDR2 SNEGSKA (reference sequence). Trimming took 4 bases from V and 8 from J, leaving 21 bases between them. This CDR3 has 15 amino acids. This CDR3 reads CSATFGGVSSHEQFF. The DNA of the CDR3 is TGCAGTGCTACCTTTGGGGGAGTGAGTTCCCATGAGCAGTTCTTC.

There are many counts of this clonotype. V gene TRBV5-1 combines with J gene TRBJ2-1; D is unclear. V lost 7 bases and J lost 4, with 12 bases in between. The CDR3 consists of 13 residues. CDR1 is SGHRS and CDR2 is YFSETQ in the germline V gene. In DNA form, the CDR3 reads TGCGCCAGCGCGCCCCAGAGTTACAATGAGCAGTTCTTC. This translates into CASAPQSYNEQFF.

The CDR3 coding sequence is TGTGCCAGCAGCCCTATGAGACAGGGTATCAGCCAGGCGCAGTATTTT. Protein sequence: CASSPMRQGISQAQYF. The chain couples TRBV28 to TRBJ2-3; 7 bases are a match to TRBD1. After removal of 6 bases from V and 10 bases from J, the junction contained 19 bases not matched to a gene. Germline V gene sequence: CDR1 MDHEN, CDR2 SYDVKM. The CDR3 runs to 16 residues.

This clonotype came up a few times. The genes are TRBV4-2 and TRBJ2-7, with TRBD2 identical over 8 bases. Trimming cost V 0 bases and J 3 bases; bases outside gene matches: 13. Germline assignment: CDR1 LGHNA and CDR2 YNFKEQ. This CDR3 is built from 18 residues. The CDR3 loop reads CASSQDWWAGGHFYEQYF. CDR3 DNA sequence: TGTGCCAGCAGCCAAGATTGGTGGGCGGGAGGCCACTTCTACGAGCAGTACTTC.

The CDR3 reads CASSLAGFAEKLFF. CDR3 DNA sequence: TGTGCCAGCAGCTTAGCAGGGTTTGCTGAAAAACTGTTTTTT. The V and J genes are TRBV7-9 and TRBJ1-4; no clear D gene. Per the germline V gene, CDR1 is SEHNR and CDR2 is FQNEAQ (reference sequence). Trimming removed 0 bases from V and 7 bases from J, with 9 bases in between. The CDR3 totals 14 residues.

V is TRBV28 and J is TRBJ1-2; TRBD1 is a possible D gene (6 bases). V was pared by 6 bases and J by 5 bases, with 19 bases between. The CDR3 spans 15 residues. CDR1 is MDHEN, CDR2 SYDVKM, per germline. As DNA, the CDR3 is TGTGCCAGCAGCCCCACACACAGGGTCTCTTATGGCTACACCTTC. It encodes CASSPTHRVSYGYTF.

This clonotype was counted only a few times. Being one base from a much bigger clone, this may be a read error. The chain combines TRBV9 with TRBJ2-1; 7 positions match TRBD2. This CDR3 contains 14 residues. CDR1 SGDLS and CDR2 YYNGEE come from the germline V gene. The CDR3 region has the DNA TGTACCAGCAGCGTAGGTGGTAGGGAGGGTGAGCAGTTCTTC. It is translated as CTSSVGGREGEQFF.

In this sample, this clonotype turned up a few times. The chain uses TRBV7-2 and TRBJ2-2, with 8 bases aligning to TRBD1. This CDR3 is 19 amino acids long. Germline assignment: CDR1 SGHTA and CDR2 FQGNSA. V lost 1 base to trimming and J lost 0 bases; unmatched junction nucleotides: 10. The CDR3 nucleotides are TGTGCCAGCAGCTTAGGGCATAGGACAGGGTGGTCGAACACCGGGGAGCTGTTTTTT. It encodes CASSLGHRTGWSNTGELFF.

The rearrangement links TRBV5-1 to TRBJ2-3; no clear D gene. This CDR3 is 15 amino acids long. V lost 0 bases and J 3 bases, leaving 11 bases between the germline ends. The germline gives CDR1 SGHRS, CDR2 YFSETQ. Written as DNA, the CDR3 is TGCGCCAGCAGCTTGGGAGCCCCCCGGACAGATACGCAGTATTTT. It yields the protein CASSLGAPRTDTQYF.

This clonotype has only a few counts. The CDR3 sequence: CASSRDRGGNTIYF. The CDR3 DNA sequence: TGTGCCAGCAGCCGGGACAGGGGTGGAAACACCATATATTTT. V is TRBV7-8 and J is TRBJ1-3; 10 nucleotides agree with TRBD1. This CDR3 region has 14 residues. Germline V lookup: CDR1 SGHVS, CDR2 FQNEAQ. The J segment lost 3 bases and the V segment lost 5 bases, leaving 1 base of the junction unmatched.

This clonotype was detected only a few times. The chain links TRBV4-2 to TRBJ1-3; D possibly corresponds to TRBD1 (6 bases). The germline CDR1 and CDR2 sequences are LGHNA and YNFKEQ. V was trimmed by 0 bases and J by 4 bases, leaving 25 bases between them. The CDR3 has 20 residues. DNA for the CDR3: TGTGCCAGCAGCCAAGAGTTGATAGACAGGCCTGGTGTTGAGGGAAACACCATATATTTT. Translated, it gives CASSQELIDRPGVEGNTIYF.

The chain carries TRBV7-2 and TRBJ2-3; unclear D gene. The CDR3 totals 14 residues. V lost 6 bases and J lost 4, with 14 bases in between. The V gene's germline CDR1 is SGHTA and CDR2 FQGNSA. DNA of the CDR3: TGTGCCAGCAGAGGCTACTCCCCAGCAGATACGCAGTATTTT. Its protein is CASRGYSPADTQYF.

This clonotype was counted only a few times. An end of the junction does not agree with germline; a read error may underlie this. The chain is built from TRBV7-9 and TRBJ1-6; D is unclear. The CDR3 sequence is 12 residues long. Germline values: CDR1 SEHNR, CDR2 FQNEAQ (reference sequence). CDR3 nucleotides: TGTGCCAGCACCTTAAACCATTCACCCCTCCACTTT. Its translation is CASTLNHSPLHF.

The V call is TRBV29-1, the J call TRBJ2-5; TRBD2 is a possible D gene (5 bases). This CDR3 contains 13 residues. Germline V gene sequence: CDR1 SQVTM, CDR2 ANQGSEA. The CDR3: CTVRGGSQETQYF. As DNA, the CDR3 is TGCACAGTACGAGGTGGGAGCCAAGAGACCCAGTACTTC.

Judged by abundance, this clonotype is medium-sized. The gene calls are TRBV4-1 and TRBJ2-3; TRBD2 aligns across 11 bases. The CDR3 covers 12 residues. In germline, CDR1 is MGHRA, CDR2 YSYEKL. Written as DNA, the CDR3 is TGCGCGACTAGCGGGAACAGCGATACGCAGTATTTT. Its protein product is CATSGNSDTQYF.

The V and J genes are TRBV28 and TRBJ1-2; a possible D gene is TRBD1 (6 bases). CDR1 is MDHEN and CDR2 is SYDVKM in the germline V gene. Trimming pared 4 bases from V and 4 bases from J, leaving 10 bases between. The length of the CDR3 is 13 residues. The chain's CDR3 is CASSSQGSYGYTF. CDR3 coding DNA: TGTGCCAGCAGTTCCCAGGGGAGCTATGGCTACACCTTC.

The CDR3 DNA reads as TGTGCCAGCAGCCTCCATGGACAGGGCTCCCCTCTGCGGCAGTACTTC. It specifies CASSLHGQGSPLRQYF. This sequence joins TRBV12-3 or TRBV12-4 and TRBJ2-7, with TRBD1 matching 8 bases. V dropped 6 bases and J dropped 9; count of bases not matched to a gene: 19. This CDR3 is built from 16 residues.

The CDR3 protein is CASSLMTGGLTDTQYF. The CDR3 DNA follows: TGTGCCAGCAGCTTAATGACAGGGGGTCTGACAGATACGCAGTATTTT. The rearrangement joins TRBV11-1 to TRBJ2-3; 9 bases align to TRBD1. The CDR3 loop spans 16 amino acids. In germline, CDR1 is SGHAT, CDR2 FQDESV (reference sequence). Trimming took 2 bases from V and 3 from J; bases not matched to a gene: 6.